These 3 T cell receptor beta chains share one sample of origin, sequenced in a study of post-analysis software for immune sequencing data. Built from TCR beta cDNA, the libraries had unique molecular identifiers in them. MiXCR was run by TCRdb on the PCR reads, yielding one entry per CDR3 protein. The sample contains about 570,000 distinct CDR3 sequences, around 36% of which appear only once. Their antigens remain unidentified. Study-wide points: Controls had lower frequencies than patients of 4 or 5 TRBV segments, which included TRBV5-6, TRBV5-1 and TRBV20-1.

The specimen sequenced was blood. All receptors derive from a girl younger than 18 with multiple sclerosis.

The rearrangement joins TRBV7-8 to TRBJ1-1; TRBD1 is a possible D gene (5 bases). CDR1 is SGHVS and CDR2 is FQNEAQ in the germline V gene. Trimming removed 3 bases from V and 0 bases from J, with 14 bases in between. This CDR3 is 16 amino acids long. CDR3 in amino acids: CASSLRRGRMNTEAFF. The CDR3 coding sequence is TGTGCCAGCAGCTTGCGGAGGGGAAGGATGAACACTGAAGCTTTCTTT.

The J gene is TRBJ1-5, the V gene TRBV20-1, with 9 bases aligning to TRBD1. This CDR3 region has 13 residues. V lost 5 bases to trimming and J lost 4 bases; unmatched junction nucleotides: 3. Germline V gene lookup returns CDR1 DFQATT and CDR2 SNEGSKA (reference sequence). The CDR3 bases are TGCAGTGCTCACGGACAGGGGAATCAGCCCCAGCATTTT. It yields the protein CSAHGQGNQPQHF.

The CDR3 coding sequence is TGTGCCAGCAGTGGTAGCAGGGCTAAAGCAGATACGCAGTATTTT. Translating gives CASSGSRAKADTQYF. The V and J genes are TRBV2 and TRBJ2-3; D is perhaps TRBD1 (5 bases). V was trimmed by 4 bases and J by 4 bases, leaving 15 bases between them. Germline-derived CDR1 and CDR2 are SNHLY and FYNNEI. CDR3 size: 15 residues.